This is a list of T cell receptor beta chains from one sample in a study of blood T cell repertoires in COVID-19. The method was immunoSEQ multiplex PCR; TCRdb's version includes in-frame clones alone and lacks a portion of them. In the table there are approximately 120,000 clones, approximately 85% of which are singletons. The sequenced sample was peripheral blood. These receptors all come from a man older than 75 with active or convalescent COVID-19. Each CDR3 is given with its conserved first and last residue. The D gene is left open where the match is weak. Only part of the rows carry a size: once, few, many, or a class if the clone is expanded.

clone size: .
V gene: TRBV19
D gene: .
J gene: TRBJ2-3
CDR3 protein: CASRRQVNTDTQYF
CDR3 DNA: TGTGCCAGTAGGCGACAGGTCAATACAGATACGCAGTATTTT

clone size: .
V gene: TRBV4-2
D gene: TRBD1
J gene: TRBJ1-4
CDR3 protein: CASSQDHAGGGEKLFF
CDR3 DNA: TGTGCCAGCAGCCAAGATCATGCAGGGGGCGGTGAAAAACTGTTTTTT

clone size: .
V gene: TRBV6-1
D gene: .
J gene: TRBJ2-2
CDR3 protein: CASSKASVMNTGELFF
CDR3 DNA: TGTGCCAGCAGTAAAGCTAGCGTAATGAACACCGGGGAGCTGTTTTTT

clone size: once
V gene: TRBV5-1
D gene: TRBD1
J gene: TRBJ2-7
CDR3 protein: CASSSDTPGQINYEQYF
CDR3 DNA: TGCGCCAGCAGCTCAGACACCCCGGGACAGATCAACTACGAGCAGTACTTC

clone size: .
V gene: TRBV5-6
D gene: TRBD1
J gene: TRBJ2-3
CDR3 protein: CASSLLGTGGTDTQYF
CDR3 DNA: TGTGCCAGCAGCTTGCTCGGGACAGGGGGCACAGATACGCAGTATTTT

clone size: .
V gene: TRBV2
D gene: .
J gene: TRBJ2-5
CDR3 protein: CASSEAGGGRETQYF
CDR3 DNA: TGTGCCAGCAGTGAAGCAGGGGGGGGCCGGGAGACCCAGTACTTC

clone size: .
V gene: TRBV6-1
D gene: .
J gene: TRBJ2-7
CDR3 protein: CASSESFMAPRLEQYF
CDR3 DNA: TGTGCCAGCAGTGAATCGTTTATGGCCCCGCGACTGGAGCAGTACTTC

clone size: .
V gene: TRBV3-1/TRBV3-2
D gene: TRBD2
J gene: TRBJ2-7
CDR3 protein: CASSQLAGVREQYF
CDR3 DNA: TGTGCCAGCAGCCAACTAGCGGGAGTAAGGGAGCAGTACTTC

clone size: .
V gene: TRBV29-1
D gene: TRBD1
J gene: TRBJ2-2
CDR3 protein: CSVSRGLDTGELFF
CDR3 DNA: TGCAGCGTTAGCAGGGGGCTGGACACCGGGGAGCTGTTTTTT

clone size: .
V gene: TRBV2
D gene: TRBD2
J gene: TRBJ2-3
CDR3 protein: CASGWAGGRTDTQYF
CDR3 DNA: TGTGCCAGCGGGTGGGCGGGAGGACGAACAGATACGCAGTATTTT

clone size: .
V gene: TRBV27
D gene: .
J gene: TRBJ2-7
CDR3 protein: CASSLKPRTPHEQYF
CDR3 DNA: TGTGCCAGCTCACTAAAGCCGCGGACTCCCCACGAGCAGTACTTC

clone size: .
V gene: TRBV30
D gene: .
J gene: TRBJ2-7
CDR3 protein: CAWTPRSSYEQYF
CDR3 DNA: TGTGCCTGGACCCCACGGAGCTCCTACGAGCAGTACTTC

clone size: once
V gene: TRBV7-8
D gene: .
J gene: TRBJ1-6
CDR3 protein: CASSSGQQPYSPLHF
CDR3 DNA: TGTGCCAGCAGCTCAGGACAGCAGCCGTATTCACCCCTCCACTTT

clone size: .
V gene: TRBV27
D gene: TRBD1
J gene: TRBJ2-1
CDR3 protein: CASSTDRGRNEQFF
CDR3 DNA: TGTGCCAGCAGCACAGACAGGGGGCGCAATGAGCAGTTCTTC

clone size: .
V gene: TRBV3-1/TRBV3-2
D gene: .
J gene: TRBJ1-2
CDR3 protein: CASSRGDGTAGGYTF
CDR3 DNA: TGTGCCAGCAGCCGGGGGGACGGCACCGCGGGAGGCTACACCTTC

clone size: few
V gene: TRBV18
D gene: .
J gene: TRBJ2-5
CDR3 protein: CASSPKGGGETQYF
CDR3 DNA: TGTGCCAGCTCACCGAAAGGGGGTGGAGAGACCCAGTACTTC

clone size: .
V gene: TRBV5-4
D gene: .
J gene: TRBJ1-1
CDR3 protein: CASSPGGAGMVSTEAFF
CDR3 DNA: TGTGCCAGCAGCCCTGGAGGGGCAGGGATGGTTAGCACTGAAGCTTTCTTT

clone size: .
V gene: TRBV27
D gene: TRBD1
J gene: TRBJ2-5
CDR3 protein: CASSPYRGRGETETQYF
CDR3 DNA: TGTGCCAGCAGTCCGTACAGGGGGCGAGGTGAGACAGAGACCCAGTACTTC

clone size: .
V gene: TRBV7-3
D gene: .
J gene: TRBJ2-1
CDR3 protein: CASSLGGVGNEQFF
CDR3 DNA: TGTGCCAGCAGCCTCGGGGGAGTTGGCAATGAGCAGTTCTTC

clone size: few
V gene: TRBV3-1/TRBV3-2
D gene: TRBD2
J gene: TRBJ2-7
CDR3 protein: CASTNGRSSYEQYF
CDR3 DNA: TGTGCCAGCACCAACGGGAGGTCCTCCTACGAGCAGTACTTC

clone size: few
V gene: TRBV11-2
D gene: .
J gene: TRBJ1-6
CDR3 protein: CASSFSGDNSPLHF
CDR3 DNA: TGTGCCAGCAGCTTTTCAGGGGACAATTCACCCCTCCACTTT

clone size: few
V gene: TRBV6-2/TRBV6-3
D gene: .
J gene: TRBJ2-1
CDR3 protein: CASSSYIEQFF
CDR3 DNA: TGTGCCAGCAGCTCTTACATTGAGCAGTTCTTC

clone size: once
V gene: TRBV2
D gene: TRBD1
J gene: TRBJ1-2
CDR3 protein: CASRAPGGADGYTF
CDR3 DNA: TGTGCCAGCAGAGCCCCAGGGGGCGCGGATGGCTACACCTTC

clone size: .
V gene: TRBV5-1
D gene: .
J gene: TRBJ2-3
CDR3 protein: CASSLAVADTQYF
CDR3 DNA: TGCGCCAGCAGCTTGGCAGTCGCAGATACGCAGTATTTT

clone size: .
V gene: TRBV5-1
D gene: TRBD2
J gene: TRBJ2-2
CDR3 protein: CASSLVASGGAGELFF
CDR3 DNA: TGCGCCAGCAGCTTGGTGGCTAGCGGGGGGGCCGGGGAGCTGTTTTTT

clone size: .
V gene: TRBV19
D gene: .
J gene: TRBJ1-5
CDR3 protein: CASSIEHFSNQPQHF
CDR3 DNA: TGTGCCAGTAGTATCGAGCACTTTAGCAATCAGCCCCAGCATTTT

clone size: once
V gene: TRBV30
D gene: .
J gene: TRBJ1-3
CDR3 protein: CAWSVQGNTIYF
CDR3 DNA: TGTGCCTGGAGTGTACAAGGAAACACCATATATTTT

clone size: once
V gene: TRBV27
D gene: .
J gene: TRBJ1-1
CDR3 protein: CASSWDSDSYTEAFF
CDR3 DNA: TGTGCCAGCAGTTGGGATTCTGACAGTTACACTGAAGCTTTCTTT

clone size: .
V gene: TRBV2
D gene: TRBD2
J gene: TRBJ2-3
CDR3 protein: CASSPGLAGGSTDTQYF
CDR3 DNA: TGTGCCAGCAGCCCAGGACTAGCGGGAGGCTCCACAGATACGCAGTATTTT

clone size: .
V gene: TRBV11-2
D gene: TRBD2
J gene: TRBJ2-3
CDR3 protein: CASTRGRGLGSDTQYF
CDR3 DNA: TGTGCCAGCACCCGAGGAAGGGGACTAGGCTCCGATACGCAGTATTTT

clone size: .
V gene: TRBV7-2
D gene: .
J gene: TRBJ1-4
CDR3 protein: CASSLTRRGRMGELFF
CDR3 DNA: TGTGCCAGCAGCTTAACCCGCAGGGGACGTATGGGAGAACTGTTTTTT

clone size: .
V gene: TRBV5-6
D gene: TRBD1
J gene: TRBJ1-5
CDR3 protein: CASSLWGTDSNQPQHF
CDR3 DNA: TGTGCCAGCAGCTTGTGGGGGACAGATAGCAATCAGCCCCAGCATTTT

clone size: once
V gene: TRBV9
D gene: .
J gene: TRBJ1-4
CDR3 protein: CASSVVGGDEKLFF
CDR3 DNA: TGTGCCAGCAGCGTAGTGGGAGGTGATGAAAAACTGTTTTTT

clone size: .
V gene: TRBV19
D gene: TRBD1
J gene: TRBJ1-3
CDR3 protein: CASNHPSGGGNTIYF
CDR3 DNA: TGTGCCAGTAACCACCCCTCAGGGGGAGGAAACACCATATATTTT

clone size: .
V gene: TRBV13
D gene: TRBD1
J gene: TRBJ2-7
CDR3 protein: CASSLNRWRQGIHEQYF
CDR3 DNA: TGTGCCAGCAGCTTAAATCGTTGGAGACAGGGCATCCACGAGCAGTACTTC

clone size: .
V gene: TRBV19
D gene: .
J gene: TRBJ2-7
CDR3 protein: CASSLSGGPYEQYF
CDR3 DNA: TGTGCCAGTAGTTTATCGGGGGGCCCCTACGAGCAGTACTTC

clone size: .
V gene: TRBV5-1
D gene: TRBD1
J gene: TRBJ2-5
CDR3 protein: CASRPDGQVQETQYF
CDR3 DNA: TGCGCCAGCAGACCCGACGGACAGGTTCAAGAGACCCAGTACTTC

clone size: once
V gene: TRBV27
D gene: .
J gene: TRBJ1-2
CDR3 protein: CASSSLQDLSYGYTF
CDR3 DNA: TGTGCCAGCAGTTCATTACAGGATTTAAGCTATGGCTACACCTTC

clone size: .
V gene: TRBV7-8
D gene: .
J gene: TRBJ2-7
CDR3 protein: CASSKAGSYEQYF
CDR3 DNA: TGTGCCAGCAGCAAAGCGGGTTCCTACGAGCAGTACTTC

clone size: .
V gene: TRBV4-1
D gene: .
J gene: TRBJ1-3
CDR3 protein: CASSQAPVAGGNTIYF
CDR3 DNA: TGCGCCAGCAGCCAAGCCCCGGTGGCAGGGGGAAACACCATATATTTT

clone size: .
V gene: TRBV15
D gene: TRBD1
J gene: TRBJ1-5
CDR3 protein: CATSNPTGGTSNQPQHF
CDR3 DNA: TGTGCCACCAGCAACCCTACAGGGGGCACGAGCAATCAGCCCCAGCATTTT

clone size: .
V gene: TRBV6-2/TRBV6-3
D gene: TRBD1
J gene: TRBJ2-7
CDR3 protein: CASSYFGTGGNEQYF
CDR3 DNA: TGTGCCAGCAGTTACTTTGGGACAGGGGGAAACGAGCAGTACTTC

clone size: .
V gene: TRBV5-5
D gene: TRBD1
J gene: TRBJ1-2
CDR3 protein: CASSPDRGQIYGYTF
CDR3 DNA: TGTGCCAGCAGCCCGGACAGGGGACAAATATATGGCTACACCTTC

clone size: .
V gene: TRBV9
D gene: .
J gene: TRBJ2-7
CDR3 protein: CASSNPPNEQYF
CDR3 DNA: TGTGCCAGCAGCAATCCCCCCAACGAGCAGTACTTC

clone size: .
V gene: TRBV12-3/TRBV12-4
D gene: .
J gene: TRBJ1-3
CDR3 protein: CASSPQGRNTIYF
CDR3 DNA: TGTGCCAGCAGTCCTCAGGGTAGAAACACCATATATTTT

clone size: .
V gene: TRBV7-2
D gene: .
J gene: TRBJ2-5
CDR3 protein: CASSPGTVQETQYF
CDR3 DNA: TGTGCCAGCAGCCCCGGGACTGTACAAGAGACCCAGTACTTC

clone size: .
V gene: TRBV7-9
D gene: .
J gene: TRBJ1-3
CDR3 protein: CASSSDSHSGNTIYF
CDR3 DNA: TGTGCCAGCAGCTCGGACAGTCACTCTGGAAACACCATATATTTT

clone size: .
V gene: TRBV9
D gene: TRBD1
J gene: TRBJ1-1
CDR3 protein: CASSLRDRGTEAFF
CDR3 DNA: TGTGCCAGCAGCCTCCGGGACAGGGGGACTGAAGCTTTCTTT

clone size: .
V gene: TRBV28
D gene: .
J gene: TRBJ2-7
CDR3 protein: CASSPTWDWGYYEQYF
CDR3 DNA: TGTGCCAGCAGCCCTACCTGGGACTGGGGCTACTACGAGCAGTACTTC

clone size: few
V gene: TRBV6-5
D gene: .
J gene: TRBJ2-7
CDR3 protein: CASSYLPGRNSYEQYF
CDR3 DNA: TGTGCCAGCAGTTATCTGCCAGGGAGGAACTCCTACGAGCAGTACTTC

clone size: .
V gene: TRBV7-2
D gene: .
J gene: TRBJ1-2
CDR3 protein: CASSFEVSGYTF
CDR3 DNA: TGTGCCAGCAGCTTCGAGGTATCTGGCTACACCTTC